Presented here are 9 T cell receptor beta chains from one specimen sequenced in a study of long-term antiretroviral therapy in people with HIV. The libraries were made with immunoSEQ v3.0 at survey level. Some clones are missing from TCRdb's copy, which holds only in-frame ones; the method was immunoSEQ multiplex PCR. The data show about 14,000 clones, approximately 86% seen once. This specimen was unsorted PBMCs, taken 6.2 years after starting antiretroviral therapy. The receptors stem from a man in his forties with HIV.

The genes are TRBV7-2 and TRBJ2-3; D ambiguous. V lost 1 base to trimming and J lost 5 bases, with 10 bases between them. This CDR3 spans 14 amino acids. Per germline, CDR1 SGHTA and CDR2 FQGNSA. The CDR3 DNA follows: TGTGCCAGCAGCTTAGGGCCAGTATTAGATACGCAGTATTTT. Protein product: CASSLGPVLDTQYF.

This chain links TRBV5-6 with TRBJ2-7, with 8 bases aligning to TRBD2. CDR3 length: 16 residues. Germline trimming cut 3 bases from V and 2 bases from J; bases unmatched to any gene: 10. The germline gives CDR1 SGHDT, CDR2 YYEEEE. In DNA, the CDR3 is TGTGCCAGCAGCTATCCGCGGGGGGACTCTACCTACGAGCAGTACTTC. Translation gives CASSYPRGDSTYEQYF.

The V and J genes are TRBV4-3 and TRBJ1-4, with D perhaps matching TRBD1 (5 bases). V lost 1 base and J 5 bases, leaving 14 bases between the germline ends. Germline CDR1 and CDR2: LGHNA and YSLEER. CDR3 size: 16 residues. The DNA of the CDR3 is TGCGCCAGCAGCCAAGTAAGGGGCCCACCGAATGAAAAACTGTTTTTT. Its translation is CASSQVRGPPNEKLFF.

The V call is TRBV27, the J call TRBJ2-1; TRBD2 might be the D (5 bases). Per the germline V gene, CDR1 is MNHEY and CDR2 is SMNVEV (reference sequence). With 1 base removed from V and 0 bases from J, the gap between germline ends came to 16 bases. This CDR3 is built from 18 residues. Written as DNA, the CDR3 is TGTGCCAGCAGTTTATTCGGACTTTCTTCGAGCTCCTACAATGAGCAGTTCTTC. As protein: CASSLFGLSSSSYNEQFF.

This clone was recorded only once. The genes are TRBV10-3 and TRBJ2-1, with 8 bases lining up with TRBD2. J gave up 9 bases and V 3 bases, and 13 bases lay outside the gene matches. The germline gives CDR1 ENHRY, CDR2 SYGVKD. This CDR3 has 16 amino acids. CDR3 in amino acids: CAISDRSGRVPVEQFF. The CDR3 coding sequence is TGTGCCATCAGTGACAGAAGCGGGAGAGTCCCCGTTGAGCAGTTCTTC.

This chain links TRBV27 with TRBJ2-7; D ambiguous. Looked up from germline, CDR1 is MNHEY and CDR2 is SMNVEV (reference sequence). Trimming took off 7 bases at V and 2 bases at J, with 9 bases between the two ends. CDR3 length: 12 residues. The CDR3 DNA is TGTGCCAGCAAAGGTTTTGCCTACGAGCAGTACTTC. Protein product: CASKGFAYEQYF.

The rearrangement links TRBV7-2 to TRBJ2-7; D gene unclear. Germline-derived CDR1 and CDR2 are SGHTA and FQGNSA. The V end lost 5 bases, the J end lost 0 bases, and 11 bases lay between the germline ends. This CDR3 is built from 14 residues. CDR3 protein: CASSTGSTSYEQYF. As DNA, the CDR3 is TGTGCCAGCAGCACGGGCAGCACCTCCTACGAGCAGTACTTC. Supplemented by reference TRBV7-2 and TRBJ2-7, the full variable domain reads GAGVSQSPSNKVTEKGKDVELRCDPISGHTALYWYRQSLGQGLEFLIYFQGNSAPDKSGLPSDRFSAERTGGSVSTLTIQRTQQEDSAVYLCASSTGSTSYEQYFGPGTRLTVT.

This chain connects TRBV27 to TRBJ2-7, with D tentatively TRBD1 or TRBD2 (6 bases each). The germline V and J ends were trimmed by 1 base and 2 bases, with 12 bases remaining between them. The CDR3 totals 15 residues. From germline, CDR1 is MNHEY and CDR2 SMNVEV (reference sequence). CDR3 loop: CASSLLGGTTYEQYF. The CDR3 nucleotides read TGTGCCAGCAGTTTATTAGGCGGGACAACCTACGAGCAGTACTTC.

The J gene is TRBJ1-2, the V gene TRBV30; TRBD1 aligns across 7 bases. Trimming removed 0 bases from V and 2 bases from J; junction bases left unmatched: 0. Germline CDR1 reads GTSNPN; CDR2 reads SVGIG (reference sequence). CDR3 length: 13 amino acids. The CDR3 coding sequence is TGTGCCTGGAGTGTGGACAGGAACTATGGCTACACCTTC. It specifies CAWSVDRNYGYTF.